This entry concerns a single T cell receptor beta chain. Its antigen remains unidentified. Subsequent to a culture period of less than twelve days, CD4+ T cells were isolated. On day 3 and again on day 7, half the medium was replaced with IL-2 medium. This sample was taken from a study of vaccination effects on CD4 cells after COVID-19. About the research overall: Viral peptide pools were used in the ViraFEST assay to expand antigen-specific CD4+ T cells, and sequencing came afterward.

Generated by immunoSEQ multiplex PCR, the TCRdb table keeps only in-frame clones and is missing some. The sample has about 64,000 clones, approximately 72% seen once. The germline V gene encodes CDR1 SNHLY and CDR2 FYNNEI. The V end was cut by 5 bases, the J end by 5 bases, with 10 bases between. The CDR3 length is 13 residues. The V gene is TRBV2, the J gene TRBJ2-1; D not resolved. Sequences were derived from CD4+ T cells from PBMCs cultured without peptide, sampled before COVID-19 vaccination. This receptor was identified in a human donor who had a prior SARS-CoV-2 infection. The CDR3 DNA reads as TGTGCCAGCAGTCGAGGAAACCACAATGAGCAGTTCTTC. Translating it yields CASSRGNHNEQFF.